One and the same sample provided the 11 T cell receptor beta chains below, sequenced in a study of blood T cell repertoires in COVID-19. Profiled with immunoSEQ multiplex PCR; TCRdb holds only in-frame clones, not every one. Of roughly 190,000 clones listed, 86% were seen once; the top ten hold around 3.5%. Sequenced: peripheral blood. All receptors derive from a man between 65 and 79 years old with acute or convalescent COVID-19.

The V call is TRBV11-1, the J call TRBJ2-7; 7 positions match TRBD2. In germline, CDR1 is SGHAT, CDR2 FQDESV (reference sequence). This CDR3 region has 12 residues. The V and J ends lost 6 bases and 5 bases, in that order; junction bases with no gene match: 4. The CDR3 DNA reads as TGTGCCAGCAGGGGCGGGAGCGACGAGCAGTACTTC. This sequence encodes CASRGGSDEQYF.

The gene calls are TRBV2 and TRBJ1-1; 9 nucleotides align to TRBD1. The germline V gene has CDR1 SNHLY and CDR2 FYNNEI. J was trimmed by 1 base and V by 4 bases; bases with no gene match: 1. The CDR3 spans 14 residues. The CDR3 sequence: CASSAQGANTEAFF. CDR3 sequence (DNA): TGTGCCAGCAGTGCACAGGGGGCGAACACTGAAGCTTTCTTT.

The chain recombines TRBV19 with TRBJ1-6; 9 bases agree with TRBD1. This CDR3 contains 15 residues. Unmatched junction bases numbered 7, after V lost 3 bases and J lost 10 bases. In germline, CDR1 is LNHDA, CDR2 SQIVND (reference sequence). Written as DNA, the CDR3 is TGTGCCAGTAGTATCACGGGACAGGGAGACTCACCCCTCCACTTT. Residues: CASSITGQGDSPLHF.

V gene TRBV18 combines with J gene TRBJ1-5, with D possibly TRBD1 on 5 matching bases. The CDR3 extends over 14 amino acids. The V and J ends lost 6 bases and 3 bases respectively, with 12 bases between them. Germline lookup yields CDR1 KGHSH and CDR2 LQKENI. The CDR3 here is CASSEGWANQPQHF. The CDR3 bases are TGTGCCAGCTCGGAGGGGTGGGCCAATCAGCCCCAGCATTTT.

The chain employs TRBV28 and TRBJ1-3, with D unclear. Trimming cost V 4 bases and J 2 bases, with 12 bases left between them. CDR1 is MDHEN and CDR2 is SYDVKM in the germline V gene. The CDR3 is made up of 15 amino acids. Written as DNA, the CDR3 is TGTGCCAGCAGTTCAACCCCCGCGGCTGGAAACACCATATATTTT. Amino acids: CASSSTPAAGNTIYF.

This rearrangement joins TRBV21-1 to TRBJ1-2; TRBD1 reflects the table's D call only, with no check against the DNA. TRBV21-1 corresponds to a pseudogene. The CDR3 runs to 13 residues. CDR3: CASSAPTNYGYTF. The CDR3 region has the DNA TGTGCCAGCAGCGCCCCGACAAACTATGGCTACACCTTC.

The chain joins TRBV9 to TRBJ2-3, with 8 bases that match TRBD2. J lost 5 bases, V lost 3 bases, and 14 bases had no gene match. Germline V lookup: CDR1 SGDLS, CDR2 YYNGEE. This CDR3 is 17 amino acids long. For the CDR3, the DNA is TGTGCCAGCAGCGCCGAAGGGACTAGATATACGGGAGATACGCAGTATTTT. Its translation: CASSAEGTRYTGDTQYF. The full variable domain, completed using reference TRBV9 and TRBJ2-3, is DSGVTQTPKHLITATGQRVTLRCSPRSGDLSVYWYQQSLDQGLQFLIQYYNGEERAKGNILERFSAQQFPDLHSELNLSSLELGDSALYFCASSAEGTRYTGDTQYFGPGTRLTVL.

The rearrangement links TRBV5-6 to TRBJ2-7; 9 positions agree with TRBD1. Germline V gene sequence: CDR1 SGHDT, CDR2 YYEEEE. J gave up 2 bases and V 4 bases, and 4 bases lay outside the gene matches. There are 14 residues in the CDR3. The chain's CDR3 is CASSIRDRAYEQYF. In DNA form, the CDR3 reads TGTGCCAGCAGCATCCGGGACAGGGCCTACGAGCAGTACTTC.

V is TRBV28 and J is TRBJ1-1; the D is unclear. This CDR3 region has 14 residues. Trimming took 3 bases from V and 4 from J, leaving 12 bases between them. The germline gives CDR1 MDHEN, CDR2 SYDVKM. The CDR3 region has the DNA TGTGCCAGCAGTTTTCAGGTGAGATCCACTGAAGCTTTCTTT. Translating it yields CASSFQVRSTEAFF.

The V gene is TRBV6-5, the J gene TRBJ2-1; 7 bases agree with TRBD2. The CDR3 is made up of 13 amino acids. V lost 6 bases to trimming and J lost 4 bases; unmatched junction nucleotides: 3. Germline loops: CDR1 MNHEY, CDR2 SVGAGI. Here the CDR3 DNA reads TGTGCCAGCAGGACTAGCCCGTACAATGAGCAGTTCTTC. It translates to CASRTSPYNEQFF.

This clone was found a few times. This chain uses TRBV19 with TRBJ1-1; 8 nucleotides line up with TRBD1. The CDR3 has 15 amino acids. Looked up from germline, CDR1 is LNHDA and CDR2 is SQIVND (reference sequence). Unmatched junction bases numbered 14, after V lost 7 bases and J lost 7 bases. CDR3 bases: TGTGCCAGTACACGGAGCTGGCAGGGGGCAGATGAAGCTTTCTTT. It yields the protein CASTRSWQGADEAFF.